This entry lists 12 T cell receptor beta chains sequenced from one sample in a study of CD8 T cells in Susac syndrome. Random hexamers were used to reverse transcribe roughly 0.45 to 1 ug of RNA. From the immunoSEQ multiplex PCR reads, TCRdb called clonotypes with MiXCR, one entry per CDR3 protein. Of 160,000 or so distinct CDR3 sequences in the sample, 90% to 95% were seen once. The sequenced sample consisted of CD4+ T cells from PBMCs. These receptor sequences come from a human donor in good health.

This chain uses TRBV19 with TRBJ2-5; TRBD2 matches at 7 bases. With 4 bases clipped from V and 5 bases from J, the junction kept 7 bases outside the gene matches. CDR3 size: 14 residues. Per the germline V gene, CDR1 is LNHDA and CDR2 is SQIVND (reference sequence). In nucleotides, the CDR3 is TGTGCCAGTAGTAGCCGGGGAGGGGCGGAGACCCAGTACTTC. Protein: CASSSRGGAETQYF. The full variable domain, with the rest looked up from reference TRBV19 and TRBJ2-5, is DGGITQSPKYLFRKEGQNVTLSCEQNLNHDAMYWYRQDPGQGLRLIYYSQIVNDFQKGDIAEGYSVSREKKESFPLTVTSAQKNPTAFYLCASSSRGGAETQYFGPGTRLLVL.

The chain is built from TRBV7-9 and TRBJ1-6; D is possibly TRBD1 (5 bases). The germline V gene encodes CDR1 SEHNR and CDR2 FQNEAQ (reference sequence). Trimming took 11 bases from V and 9 from J, leaving 14 bases between them. The CDR3 has 12 residues. CDR3 loop: CAGGGDGSPLHF. The CDR3, as DNA: TGTGCCGGCGGGGGGGACGGTTCACCCCTCCACTTT.

In this sample, this clonotype turned up a few times. The V and J genes are TRBV7-9 and TRBJ1-6, with 10 bases lining up with TRBD1. Germline V lookup: CDR1 SEHNR, CDR2 FQNEAQ (reference sequence). The ends lost 5 bases at V and 0 bases at J; junction bases unmatched: 4. The CDR3 runs to 17 residues. The CDR3 reads CASSTGQGSSYNSPLHF. The CDR3 nucleotides read TGTGCCAGCAGCACGGGACAGGGGAGCTCCTATAATTCACCCCTCCACTTT.

This chain uses TRBV3-1 with TRBJ1-2; D might be TRBD1 (5 bases). CDR1 is LGHDT, CDR2 YNNKEL, per germline (reference sequence). The CDR3 runs 14 residues. Between the trimmed V and J ends, which lost 4 bases and 1 base, there was a span of 10 bases. The CDR3 here is CASSRGTDNYGYTF. The CDR3 nucleotides read TGTGCCAGCAGCCGTGGGACTGATAACTATGGCTACACCTTC.

The chain combines TRBV4-3 with TRBJ2-2, with 10 positions matching TRBD2. The germline V gene encodes CDR1 LGHNA and CDR2 YSLEER. The CDR3 extends over 17 amino acids. V shed 0 bases and J 7 bases; nucleotides not matched to a gene: 8. CDR3 nucleotides: TGCGCCAGCAGCCAAGACTCCGGTAGCGGGGGGTTCGGGGAGCTGTTTTTT. Protein product: CASSQDSGSGGFGELFF.

This chain joins TRBV27 and TRBJ1-3; D is ambiguous. The germline V gene encodes CDR1 MNHEY and CDR2 SMNVEV (reference sequence). The V end was cut by 2 bases, the J end by 8 bases, with 13 bases between. There are 14 residues in the CDR3. This CDR3 reads CASSLGGVLDTIYF. CDR3 bases: TGTGCCAGCAGTTTAGGAGGAGTGCTGGACACCATATATTTT.

This rearrangement joins TRBV6-5 to TRBJ2-1, with a possible D match to TRBD1 (6 bases). Trimming cost V 6 bases and J 7 bases, with 16 bases left between them. This CDR3 has 14 amino acids. Germline assignment: CDR1 MNHEY and CDR2 SVGAGI. The CDR3 loop reads CASRGSRGRNEQFF. CDR3 nucleotide sequence: TGTGCCAGCAGAGGGTCCAGGGGTAGGAATGAGCAGTTCTTC.

The J gene is TRBJ2-5, the V gene TRBV6-5; no clear D gene. Trimming left V 8 bases short and J 5 bases short, with 12 bases between. This CDR3 is 12 amino acids long. Germline-derived CDR1 and CDR2 are MNHEY and SVGAGI. CDR3 amino acids: CASYSPEETQYF. In nucleotides, the CDR3 is TGTGCCAGCTACAGCCCCGAGGAGACCCAGTACTTC.

This clonotype was picked up one time. This chain connects TRBV7-2 to TRBJ2-5; D possibly corresponds to TRBD2 (5 bases). The V and J ends lost 5 bases and 2 bases respectively, with 15 bases between them. This CDR3 region has 15 residues. Germline V CDR1 and CDR2: SGHTA, FQGNSA. As DNA, the CDR3 is TGTGCCAGCAGCCCAAAGAGGGCAGATCAAGAGACCCAGTACTTC. It translates to CASSPKRADQETQYF.

J is TRBJ2-2 and V is TRBV18; D gene unclear. This CDR3 has 15 amino acids. Germline V gives CDR1 KGHSH, CDR2 LQKENI. V dropped 3 bases and J dropped 0 bases, with 8 bases sitting between them. The CDR3 is CASSPGSANTGELFF. The CDR3 bases are TGTGCCAGCTCACCGGGAAGCGCGAACACCGGGGAGCTGTTTTTT.

The genes are TRBV28 and TRBJ1-1; unclear D gene. Germline values: CDR1 MDHEN, CDR2 SYDVKM. This CDR3 region has 15 residues. V was pared by 5 bases and J by 10 bases, with 23 bases between. This CDR3 reads CASSLLGTPIMTAFF. The CDR3 DNA is TGTGCCAGCAGTCTCCTCGGAACACCAATTATGACAGCTTTCTTT. Full variable domain (missing parts from reference TRBV28 and TRBJ1-1): DVKVTQSSRYLVKRTGEKVFLECVQDMDHENMFWYRQDPGLGLRLIYFSYDVKMKEKGDIPEGYSVSREKKERFSLILESASTNQTSMYLCASSLLGTPIMTAFFGQGTRLTVV.

A single count supports this clonotype. The chain combines TRBV29-1 with TRBJ2-1; D uncertain. Germline V gives CDR1 SQVTM, CDR2 ANQGSEA. This CDR3 contains 11 residues. Trimming pared 4 bases from V and 7 bases from J, leaving 8 bases between. Here the CDR3 reads CSVVGSNEQFF. Written as DNA, the CDR3 is TGCAGCGTTGTTGGGTCGAATGAGCAGTTCTTC.